This T cell receptor beta chain is from a study of CD8 T cells in ankylosing spondylitis. General study results and limits: For ankylosing spondylitis blood, a TCR beta motif of 7 or 8 highly homologous variants appeared characteristic. In reactive arthritis synovial fluid and blood, some motif variants had been reported before. Clones linked with disease were CD8+ and fairly uncommon in the peripheral blood. Enrichment of disease-linked clones was reportedly significant in matched ankylosing spondylitis synovial fluid.

The germline V gene encodes CDR1 SQVTM and CDR2 ANQGSEA. This CDR3 region has 16 residues. V was shortened by 6 bases and J by 1 base, with 21 bases between the two germline ends. This clonotype was detected a few times. Its antigen remains unidentified. Libraries for TCR beta were made by quantitative 5'-RACE with molecular barcodes. TCRdb independently ran MiXCR on the 5' RACE reads; one entry per CDR3 protein. The table includes under 950,000 distinct CDR3 sequences, about 20% detected once. Sequencing used blood, either unsorted or a sorted T cell fraction (not recorded which). This clonotype was obtained from a male donor with ankylosing spondylitis. V and J are TRBV29-1 and TRBJ2-5; D uncertain. This chain's CDR3 is CSVPPTAGRGQETQYF. The CDR3 region has the DNA TGCAGCGTCCCCCCGACGGCCGGGCGAGGCCAAGAGACCCAGTACTTC.